This T cell receptor (beta chain) was obtained from a study of Ad26.COV2.S vaccination and SARS-CoV-2 variants. Study-wide results and limits: Breadth, reportedly substantial, characterized the spike-specific CD8+ and CD4+ T cell responses after vaccination.

With regard to this clone: Its target is unknown.

Only in-frame clones appear in the TCRdb table, and some are missing; sequencing was by immunoSEQ multiplex PCR. The profile covers roughly 700,000 clones, with more than 70% appearing a single time and 1.5% taken by the ten largest. This CDR3 region has 18 residues. From germline, CDR1 is SGDLS and CDR2 YYNGEE. With 0 bases clipped from V and 4 bases from J, the junction kept 4 bases outside the gene matches. The sample's treatment: roughly 19 received Ad26.COV2.S at low or high dose, single or two shots; roughly five received placebo; per-sample allocation not given. The study sampled participants on day 63 after the first vaccine or placebo injection. Donation came from an adult in Boston who was aged 18-55 years.

This material consisted of peripheral blood, taken in a trial of Ad26.COV2.S vaccine versus placebo. This chain uses TRBV9 with TRBJ2-2; 15 nucleotides match TRBD2. The sequence was obtained from a person aged 18-65 years who received the Ad26.COV2.S COVID-19 vaccine or a placebo. CDR3: CASSVAGLAGGLTGELFF. In DNA, the CDR3 is TGTGCCAGCAGCGTAGCGGGACTAGCGGGGGGACTCACCGGGGAGCTGTTTTTT.